The following is a TCR beta chain sequence with its context. Its antigen remains unidentified. Caucasian, healthy and from Russia, the donors were aged between about 6 and 90. V gave up 1 base and J gave up 0 bases, with 13 bases separating them. Per the germline V gene, CDR1 is DFQATT and CDR2 is SNEGSKA (reference sequence). This CDR3 contains 16 residues. This record comes from a study of blood T cells in healthy people across ages. Study-wide results and limits: Long-lived donors exceeded aged donors in naive CD4+ cells and diversity. With unsorted PBMCs, a conclusive comparison of naive versus antigen-experienced cells was not possible. Donor CMV status was unknown, possibly confounding expanded clonotype changes.

Next came a second PCR, run for about 7 to 12 cycles, which used a sample-barcoded 5' primer along with a J-beta primer mix. TCRdb ran MiXCR on the 5' RACE reads and lists one entry per CDR3 protein. The data hold around 1.5 million distinct CDR3 sequences, with around 36% observed a single time. V is TRBV20-1 and J is TRBJ2-1; a possible D gene is TRBD2 (6 bases). The clonotype was recovered from a woman aged 25-40 years in good health. Sequencing was done on a sample of blood. The CDR3 region is CSARGGRRVSYNEQFF. In nucleotides, the CDR3 is TGCAGTGCTAGAGGAGGTCGGAGGGTCTCCTACAATGAGCAGTTCTTC.